This paragraph covers one T cell receptor (beta chain) sequence. It lacks a known antigen. Base qualities were left out, and no much larger clone turns up one base away. These data originate in a study of blood T cell repertoires in COVID-19 (dated by TCRdb to 2019 to 2021). Regarding the complete study: Samples from collaborators originated in the United States, Italy and Spain and spanned both the acute and convalescent phases of COVID-19. Deeply sampled blood TCRbeta repertoires from subjects exposed to, actively infected with, or recovered from COVID-19 were included in the dataset. Where available, HLA class I and class II types were obtained from metadata supplied by the sample provider rather than from assay-based typing. The sample metadata nearly always contained a de-identified subject ID, COVID-19 status, age in years and sex. The repertoires were released in a freely available public database meant as a resource for research on the immune response to SARS-CoV-2. The material from the prospective study consisted of cDNA or gDNA derived from T cells, B-cell-depleted T cells, or PBMCs. The samples were drawn from the first 160 participants of the ongoing ImmuneRACE study and from 1,254 subjects provided by 6 global collaborators. The investigation overall reported the following: How much clinical and demographic metadata was included differed by source and by participant, and the metadata was provided uncurated.

The CDR3, from cysteine to phenylalanine, totals 13 residues. The DNA shown is the 39-base CDR3, in frame from base 1. For this chain, trimming is 5 bases at the V end and 9 bases at the J end, and the number of junction bases without a gene match is 4. Whole blood was collected in K2EDTA tubes by collaborating institutions according to the institutions' own protocols. Collaborator samples were shipped for TCRbeta analysis as frozen whole blood, isolated PBMCs, or DNA extracted from either sample type. TCRbeta CDR3 regions were amplified from genomic DNA by means of the immunoSEQ Assay, a bias-controlled multiplex PCR. As for the original processing: Nucleated cell counts per sample were estimated from amplification of reference gene primers within the assay. To quantify the absolute abundance of each unique TCRbeta CDR3 rearrangement, sequence reads were collapsed and filtered. For each sample, productive Simpson clonality was calculated as the square root of Simpson's diversity index across productive rearrangements. Drawn from immuneACCESS, this table holds only the in-frame rearrangements with V and J called that TCRdb kept. Clones are partly lost; checked studies trace under half to an unresolved V gene and leave the rest unexplained. That table gives V, J and clone size, and the DNA gave D and trimming. The table for this sample lists 150,000 to 180,000 clones; approximately 83% of them were counted only once. The ten largest clones represent 25% to 30% of the sample.

This clonotype was obtained from a woman aged 60 to 75 with acute or convalescent COVID-19. The material sequenced was peripheral blood. The chain uses TRBV12-3 or TRBV12-4 and TRBJ1-6, with 7 bases in between that match TRBD1. The nucleotides read TGTGCCAGCAGTCCAGGGGGGACTTCACCCCTCCACTTT. Its protein product is CASSPGGTSPLHF.